This TCR beta chain originates from a study of beta chain features in type 1 diabetes. Study conclusions and caveats: Insertions at VDJ junctions were less frequent in type 1 diabetes patients. These patients also deleted more nucleotides at the same junctions.

Germline V gives CDR1 MGHDK, CDR2 SYGVNS. The CDR3 length is 12 residues. Deletions cut 6 bases from V and 6 bases from J, with 9 bases between. Sorting based on CD45RO/CCR7/CD25/CD127/CD95/CD27 separated CD4+ naive, central memory, regulatory and stem cell-like memory cells. Expressed TCRB transcripts were sequenced because the isolated RNA had all been reverse transcribed beforehand. Produced via immunoSEQ multiplex PCR; TCRdb's table is partial and in-frame only. The data hold just over 450,000 clones, with over 25% observed a single time. As concerns this clone: No antigen is known for it.

The material sequenced was naive CD4+ T cells from blood. This receptor was identified in a man aged 18 to 35 in good health. The V and J genes are TRBV25-1 and TRBJ1-5, with D unclear. The CDR3 spells CASRSGSQPQHF. CDR3 bases: TGTGCCAGCAGATCGGGGAGTCAGCCCCAGCATTTT.